This entry lists 20 T cell receptor beta chains sequenced from one sample in a study of T-cell reconstitution after alpha-beta-depleted transplantation in children. Researchers prepared the TCRbeta library using unique molecular identifiers, the study reports. TCRdb ran MiXCR on the PCR reads and lists one entry per CDR3 protein. Of 200,000 to 300,000 distinct CDR3 sequences in the sample, around 12% were seen once. Sample: PBMCs from the stem cell graft donor, taken from the stem cell graft. These receptors were collected from a human donor who donated a stem cell graft to a child with acute lymphoblastic leukemia.

Only a few counts were recorded for this clonotype. The chain is built from TRBV6-2 or TRBV6-3 and TRBJ2-4, with TRBD1 identical over 8 bases. CDR1 is MNHEY and CDR2 is SVGEGT in the germline V gene. The junction had 6 bases not matched to a gene; V was cut back by 5 bases and J by 0 bases. CDR3 length equals 16 residues. The CDR3 here is CASSLEGQVAKNIQYF. The CDR3 region has the DNA TGTGCCAGCAGTCTCGAGGGACAGGTAGCCAAAAACATTCAGTACTTC.

This clonotype has at least ten counts. The gene calls are TRBV5-1 and TRBJ1-2, with D unclear. V shed 4 bases and J shed 8 bases, with 21 bases lying between them. The germline CDR1 and CDR2 sequences are SGHRS and YFSETQ. This CDR3 comprises 15 residues. CDR3: CASSLPLGSASGYTF. The CDR3, as DNA: TGCGCCAGCAGCCTGCCATTGGGTAGTGCGTCGGGCTACACCTTC. Full variable domain (remainder filled in from reference TRBV5-1 and TRBJ1-2): KAGVTQTPRYLIKTRGQQVTLSCSPISGHRSVSWYQQTPGQGLQFLFEYFSETQRNKGNFPGRFSGRQFSNSRSEMNVSTLELGDSALYLCASSLPLGSASGYTFGSGTRLTVV.

The chain uses TRBV7-9 and TRBJ2-3; perhaps TRBD2 as D (5 bases). Deletions cut 5 bases from V and 5 bases from J, with 8 bases between. Germline CDR1 and CDR2: SEHNR and FQNEAQ (reference sequence). The CDR3 sequence is 12 residues long. CDR3 coding DNA: TGTGCCAGCAGCGGAGGCGGAGATACGCAGTATTTT. Its protein is CASSGGGDTQYF.

This clonotype occurred many times. The chain couples TRBV29-1 to TRBJ1-1, with TRBD1 identical over 7 bases. The CDR3 contains 13 residues. V lost 3 bases and J lost 4; bases outside the gene matches: 5. Germline V lookup: CDR1 SQVTM, CDR2 ANQGSEA. In nucleotides, the CDR3 is TGCAGCGTTGAGCGGGACAGCTCCACTGAAGCTTTCTTT. Its protein is CSVERDSSTEAFF.

This clonotype was seen repeatedly, ten times or more. The CDR3 DNA is TGCAGTGCTAGAATCCCGCTGGGTGAGACCCAGTACTTC. This sequence encodes CSARIPLGETQYF. The V and J genes are TRBV20-1 and TRBJ2-5; unclear D gene. Germline V gives CDR1 DFQATT, CDR2 SNEGSKA (reference sequence). The CDR3 totals 13 residues. V was cut by 2 bases and J by 5 bases, with 12 bases left in between.

This clonotype was counted at least ten times. V is TRBV4-2 and J is TRBJ1-6; no clear D gene. The CDR3 extends over 16 amino acids. V was trimmed by 0 bases and J by 5 bases, leaving 11 bases between them. Germline CDR1 is LGHNA and CDR2 is YNFKEQ. The CDR3 DNA reads as TGTGCCAGCAGCCAAGAACGCAATGCCAATAATTCACCCCTCCACTTT. Encoded protein: CASSQERNANNSPLHF.

Comment on this clonotype: This may come from a read error, since a much larger clone is one base off. The CDR3 does not close with the conserved phenylalanine or tryptophan, likely indicating a read error. This sequence joins TRBV4-3 and TRBJ1-5; TRBD1 agrees at 11 bases. Per germline, CDR1 LGHNA and CDR2 YSLEER. The CDR3 has 15 residues. After removal of 3 bases from V and 7 bases from J, the junction contained 5 bases not matched to a gene. The CDR3 spells CASSHGQGAGQPQHL. The CDR3 DNA sequence: TGCGCCAGCAGCCACGGACAGGGGGCTGGGCAGCCCCAGCATCTT.

This clonotype has a count of ten or more. The chain has TRBV6-2 or TRBV6-3 and TRBJ2-7; no clear D. Germline lookup yields CDR1 MNHEY and CDR2 SVGEGT. V lost 4 bases, J lost 5 bases, and 9 bases lay in between. The CDR3 covers 12 residues. The CDR3 DNA sequence: TGTGCCAGCAGTTTGCCCCCCCACGAGCAGTACTTC. Translating gives CASSLPPHEQYF.

At least ten counts were recorded for this clonotype. The rearrangement uses TRBV5-1 and TRBJ2-7; the D is unclear. The CDR3 covers 17 residues. In germline, CDR1 is SGHRS, CDR2 YFSETQ. V shed 2 bases and J shed 4 bases, with 22 bases lying between them. CDR3 in DNA: TGCGCCAGCAGCTTCTATGCACCTAGGATTCGAAAATACGAGCAGTACTTC. Protein: CASSFYAPRIRKYEQYF.

Many counts were recorded for this clonotype. The chain is built from TRBV7-2 and TRBJ1-5; D uncertain. The CDR3 extends over 15 amino acids. Germline lookup yields CDR1 SGHTA and CDR2 FQGNSA. The ends were cut back, 3 bases at V and 0 bases at J, with 9 bases in the middle. CDR3 in amino acids: CASSLWGDSNQPQHF. The CDR3 nucleotides are TGTGCCAGCAGCTTGTGGGGAGATAGCAATCAGCCCCAGCATTTT. Looking up the rest from reference TRBV7-2 and TRBJ1-5 gives the full variable domain: GAGVSQSPSNKVTEKGKDVELRCDPISGHTALYWYRQSLGQGLEFLIYFQGNSAPDKSGLPSDRFSAERTGGSVSTLTIQRTQQEDSAVYLCASSLWGDSNQPQHFGDGTRLSIL.

This clonotype showed up just a few times. The chain is built from TRBV20-1 and TRBJ1-5; tentatively, D is TRBD1 (5 bases). The V gene's germline CDR1 is DFQATT and CDR2 SNEGSKA (reference sequence). The CDR3 length is 16 residues. Deletions cut 6 bases from V and 2 bases from J, with 20 bases between. The CDR3 is CSAKSRTRIRNQPQHF. Here the CDR3 DNA reads TGCAGTGCCAAATCCCGGACACGTATACGCAATCAGCCCCAGCATTTT.

This clonotype was seen repeatedly, ten times or more. The chain joins TRBV20-1 to TRBJ1-4; D not certain. V dropped 5 bases and J dropped 4 bases, with 2 bases sitting between them. This CDR3 has 10 amino acids. In germline, CDR1 is DFQATT, CDR2 SNEGSKA (reference sequence). CDR3 sequence (DNA): TGCAGTGCTGTTAATGAAAAACTGTTTTTT. This encodes CSAVNEKLFF.

This clonotype showed up many times. The rearrangement joins TRBV6-1 to TRBJ1-5, with a weak D call TRBD1 (5 bases). The CDR3 covers 13 residues. V lost 7 bases and J 8 bases, leaving 15 bases between the germline ends. Germline CDR1 and CDR2: MNHNS and SASEGT. The CDR3 loop reads CASTNRLMEPQHF. The CDR3 DNA reads as TGTGCCAGCACTAACAGGCTTATGGAGCCCCAGCATTTT.

This clonotype occurred a few times. V is TRBV5-1 and J is TRBJ2-7; D gene ambiguous. Trimming shortened V by 6 bases and J by 2 bases, and 6 bases separated the two germline ends. The CDR3 is 11 residues long. Looked up from germline, CDR1 is SGHRS and CDR2 is YFSETQ. CDR3 coding DNA: TGCGCCAGCAAGGACGCCTACGAGCAGTACTTC. This gives the protein CASKDAYEQYF.

The table lists this clonotype with a few counts. The genes are TRBV20-1 and TRBJ2-1; 13 nucleotides line up with TRBD2. From germline, CDR1 is DFQATT and CDR2 SNEGSKA (reference sequence). The CDR3 loop spans 17 amino acids. V lost 1 base, J lost 1 base, and 4 bases stayed unmatched. CDR3 bases: TGCAGTGCTAGAGTTACTAGCGGGAGGGGGTCCTACAATGAGCAGTTCTTC. Its translation is CSARVTSGRGSYNEQFF.

This clonotype came up many times. This chain links TRBV10-3 with TRBJ1-5, with D uncertain. Germline CDR1 reads ENHRY; CDR2 reads SYGVKD. V was cut by 0 bases and J by 0 bases, with 12 bases left in between. The CDR3 loop spans 17 amino acids. For the CDR3, the DNA is TGTGCCATCAGTGAGTCGTTAACCCGGGGTAGCAATCAGCCCCAGCATTTT. The encoded protein is CAISESLTRGSNQPQHF.

Regarding this clonotype: This may arise from a read error, as a much more abundant clone is one base away. The chain is built from TRBV20-1 and TRBJ2-3; TRBD2 aligns across 9 bases. The CDR3 consists of 14 residues. Per germline, CDR1 DFQATT and CDR2 SNEGSKA (reference sequence). The V segment lost 3 bases and the J segment 6 bases; nucleotides outside the gene matches: 7. The CDR3 coding sequence is TGCAGTGCTAGCGGGGCTAGCGGGATGGATACGCAGTATTTT. This codes for CSASGASGMDTQYF.

This clonotype has ten or more counts. The chain joins TRBV5-5 to TRBJ2-5; possibly TRBD1 or TRBD2 for D (5 bases each). Germline V gives CDR1 SGHKS, CDR2 YYEKEE (reference sequence). The CDR3 is made up of 16 amino acids. V lost 1 base to trimming and J lost 2 bases, with 15 bases between them. The CDR3 is CASSLSPGWGQETQYF. The CDR3, as DNA: TGTGCCAGCAGCTTGAGCCCAGGGTGGGGGCAAGAGACCCAGTACTTC.

A single count supports this clonotype. The genes are TRBV12-3 or TRBV12-4 and TRBJ1-1; no clear D. Trimming removed 2 bases from V and 4 bases from J, with 11 bases in between. The CDR3 covers 14 residues. The CDR3 here is CASSLYEGGTEAFF. CDR3 coding DNA: TGTGCCAGCAGTTTATACGAGGGAGGCACTGAAGCTTTCTTT.

The sample holds many counts of this clonotype. The V gene is TRBV5-1, the J gene TRBJ2-7; D is ambiguous. Trimming left V 2 bases short and J 6 bases short, with 15 bases between. This CDR3 comprises 14 residues. CDR1 is SGHRS, CDR2 YFSETQ, per germline. The CDR3 loop is CASSLWADGLEQYF. The CDR3 DNA is TGCGCCAGCAGCTTATGGGCAGATGGGCTCGAGCAGTACTTC.